Listed below are T cell receptor beta chains from one sample, sequenced in a study of cytotoxic CD8 clonotypes in ibrutinib-treated CLL. The method was immunoSEQ multiplex PCR; TCRdb's version includes in-frame clones alone and lacks a portion of them. The repertoire includes 150,000 or so clones, about 72% of them detected once, and 25% to 30% sits in the top ten. Sequences were derived from PBMCs, sampled after 12 months of ibrutinib treatment. These receptors all stem from a human donor with chronic lymphocytic leukemia. Each CDR3 is given with its conserved first and last residue. A D gene is named only where the DNA matches it firmly. Clone size is shown for a subset of rows, as once, few, many or a class of expanded clone.

d_call j_call cdr3_length v_call clone_size cdr3_nt cdr3_aa
NA TRBJ2-5 12 TRBV10-3 NA TGTGCCATCAGTGAGTCGAGGGAGACCCAGTACTTC CAISESRETQYF
NA TRBJ1-1 11 TRBV30 NA TGTGCCTGGAGTTTACCAGGAGAAGCTTTCTTT CAWSLPGEAFF
NA TRBJ1-5 16 TRBV2 NA TGTGCCAGCAGTGAAGTGGGGCCCTTTAGCAATCAGCCCCAGCATTTT CASSEVGPFSNQPQHF
NA TRBJ2-1 13 TRBV5-1 NA TGCGCCAGCAGCTTGGAAAGAGTCAATGAGCAGTTCTTC CASSLERVNEQFF
NA TRBJ2-5 12 TRBV7-3 NA TGTGCCAGCAGCTTGTTGGGCGGGACCCAGTACTTC CASSLLGGTQYF
NA TRBJ2-7 15 TRBV5-5 NA TGTGCCAGCAGCTTGGCCCCGAGGGGCGTCTACGAGCAGTACTTC CASSLAPRGVYEQYF
TRBD1 TRBJ1-6 15 TRBV6-6 NA TGTGCCAGCAACGACAGGGGCGCATATAATTCACCCCTCCACTTT CASNDRGAYNSPLHF
TRBD1 TRBJ1-2 15 TRBV30 NA TGTGCCTGGAAGGGGAAGGGGGCGGGTGGCTATGGCTACACCTTC CAWKGKGAGGYGYTF
TRBD1 TRBJ1-3 16 TRBV18 NA TGTGCCAGCTCACCTGGGGACAGGTTACTTGGAAACACCATATATTTT CASSPGDRLLGNTIYF
TRBD1 TRBJ2-1 15 TRBV4-1 NA TGCGCCAGCAGCGTGCCCGGGACAGGGTATAATGAGCAGTTCTTC CASSVPGTGYNEQFF
NA TRBJ1-5 13 TRBV30 NA TGTGCCTGGAGTGTAGGCCAGTTCCAGCCCCAGCATTTT CAWSVGQFQPQHF
TRBD1 TRBJ1-2 13 TRBV12-5 NA TGTGCTAGTGGCCGGACAGGGCTATATGGCTACACCTTC CASGRTGLYGYTF
TRBD2 TRBJ2-1 14 TRBV27 NA TGTGCCAGCATTTCGGCGGGGGGTACCAATGAGCAGTTCTTC CASISAGGTNEQFF
TRBD1 TRBJ2-7 13 TRBV29-1 few TGCAGCGTACTCAGACAGGGAACTTACGAGCAGTACTTC CSVLRQGTYEQYF
NA TRBJ2-7 14 TRBV4-3 once TGCGCCAGCAGCCAAGGAACCGGAGTCTACGAGCAGTACTTC CASSQGTGVYEQYF
TRBD1 TRBJ1-3 17 TRBV11-2 few TGTGCCAGCAGCGCCCGGACAGGGCAAGACTCTGGAAACACCATATATTTT CASSARTGQDSGNTIYF
TRBD2 TRBJ2-2 17 TRBV4-1 few TGCGCCAGCAGCCGGGGACTAGCGGGAGTAGGATCCGGGGAGCTGTTTTTT CASSRGLAGVGSGELFF
NA TRBJ2-3 14 TRBV7-9 NA TGTGCCAGCATTACGAGGGGCCTTCCAGATACGCAGTATTTT CASITRGLPDTQYF
TRBD2 TRBJ2-7 14 TRBV27 NA TGTGCCAGCAGTTACGGGACTAGCGGCAAAGAGCAGTACTTC CASSYGTSGKEQYF
TRBD1 TRBJ1-2 15 TRBV6-5 few TGTGCCAGCAGTTCGATGACAGGGAGACACTATGGCTACACCTTC CASSSMTGRHYGYTF
TRBD2 TRBJ2-1 16 TRBV4-1 NA TGCGCCAGCAGCCAAGGGAGCGGGAGGGGGGACAATGAGCAGTTCTTC CASSQGSGRGDNEQFF
NA TRBJ2-5 13 TRBV28 NA TGTGCCAGCAGACCGGGCGGACAAGAGACCCAGTACTTC CASRPGGQETQYF
NA TRBJ1-1 14 TRBV7-8 NA TGTGCCAGCAGCTTAGGTTTCACAGGGACTGAAGCTTTCTTT CASSLGFTGTEAFF
NA TRBJ1-5 13 TRBV11-2 NA TGTGCCAGCAGCTTAGGGGGAGGACAGCCCCAGCATTTT CASSLGGGQPQHF
NA TRBJ2-1 17 TRBV9 NA TGTGCCAGCAGCGCCCCCGGGGCGGGACCCTCCTACAATGAGCAGTTCTTC CASSAPGAGPSYNEQFF
TRBD1 TRBJ2-3 16 TRBV18 NA TGTGCCAGCTCGGCCACCACAGGGGGCGTGGGAGATACGCAGTATTTT CASSATTGGVGDTQYF
NA TRBJ1-3 17 TRBV25-1 NA TGTGCCAGCAGTGAATCTTACAGCCCTAGCTCTGGAAACACCATATATTTT CASSESYSPSSGNTIYF
TRBD1 TRBJ2-7 15 TRBV19 NA TGTGCCAGTAGTCTCCGGGACAGGGGGACCTACGAGCAGTACTTC CASSLRDRGTYEQYF
TRBD1 TRBJ1-5 13 TRBV5-5 NA TGTGCCAGCAGCCCGACAGGGGAGCAGCCCCAGCATTTT CASSPTGEQPQHF
NA TRBJ1-1 13 TRBV9 many TGTGCCAGCAGCGTCAACAGGGACACTGAAGCTTTCTTT CASSVNRDTEAFF
NA TRBJ2-7 11 TRBV30 NA TGTGCCTGGAGTAAGAGATACGAGCAGTACTTC CAWSKRYEQYF
NA TRBJ1-3 13 TRBV14 NA TGTGCCAGCAGCCGCAATGAGGGGGACACCATATATTTT CASSRNEGDTIYF
TRBD2 TRBJ2-7 13 TRBV5-1 NA TGCGCCTGTCGACTAGCGGAGGCCTACGAGCAGTACTTC CACRLAEAYEQYF